This is a list of T cell receptor beta chains from one sample in a study of brain T cells in children with intractable seizures. The table came from immunoSEQ multiplex PCR; TCRdb's copy has only in-frame clones and leaves some out. The profile shows approximately 41,000 clones, 80% to 95% of them singletons. The sequenced sample was peripheral blood, obtained at surgery. These receptors were collected from a girl aged 2 to 9 with tuberous sclerosis and intractable seizures. Both conserved end residues are part of each CDR3. The D gene is left open where the match is weak. The size entry is marked missing in some rows and otherwise reads once, few, many or a size class.

clone_size	d_call	v_call	j_call	cdr3_nt	cdr3_aa
NA	TRBD1	TRBV2	TRBJ1-1	TGTGCCATCGCACAGGGGGCGAACACTGAAGCTTTCTTT	CAIAQGANTEAFF
NA	TRBD1	TRBV30	TRBJ2-4	TGTGCCTGGACATCCGTACAGGGGGCTATTCAGTACTTC	CAWTSVQGAIQYF
NA	TRBD2	TRBV3-1/TRBV3-2	TRBJ2-7	TGTGCCAGCAGCCAACGGGGGGGCTTCTACGAGCAGTACTTC	CASSQRGGFYEQYF
NA	TRBD1	TRBV9	TRBJ2-2	TGTGCCAGCAGCGCTCCCGGGACAGATTGGTACGGTCTCACCGGGGAGCTGTTTTTT	CASSAPGTDWYGLTGELFF
NA	NA	TRBV6-1	TRBJ2-5	TGTGCCAGCAGTGAAATCCAGGGACGGCAAGAGACCCAGTACTTC	CASSEIQGRQETQYF
NA	NA	TRBV12-3/TRBV12-4	TRBJ1-3	TGTGCCAGCAGTCCATTGGGAAACACCATATATTTT	CASSPLGNTIYF
NA	TRBD1	TRBV19	TRBJ2-1	TGTGCCAGTAGTGTATCCGGGACAGTTACCTACAATGAGCAGTTCTTC	CASSVSGTVTYNEQFF
NA	TRBD1	TRBV24-1	TRBJ1-2	TGTGCCACCAGTGCCCCGACAGGGAACTATGGCTACACCTTC	CATSAPTGNYGYTF
NA	NA	TRBV9	TRBJ2-1	TGTGCCAGCAGCTGGGGTCACACCGGCTACAATGAGCAGTTCTTC	CASSWGHTGYNEQFF
NA	TRBD2	TRBV2	TRBJ2-5	TGTGCCAGCAGTGAGGGACTAGCAGTCGGCGAGACCCAGTACTTC	CASSEGLAVGETQYF
NA	NA	TRBV7-3	TRBJ1-2	TGTGCCAGCAGCCCAGGGAGGGAGCGGTATGGCTACACCTTC	CASSPGRERYGYTF
NA	NA	TRBV9	TRBJ2-1	TGTGCCAGCAGCGTACGGTTAGGGGGTAATGAGCAGTTCTTC	CASSVRLGGNEQFF
NA	NA	TRBV18	TRBJ2-3	TGTGCCAGCTCACCACCGCAGGGCGGGTCGGATACGCAGTATTTT	CASSPPQGGSDTQYF
NA	TRBD1	TRBV10-3	TRBJ1-2	TGTGCCATCCATTCAGGCAGGGGGCGGAAAAACGATGGCTACACCTTC	CAIHSGRGRKNDGYTF
NA	NA	TRBV3-1/TRBV3-2	TRBJ2-3	TGTGCCAGCAGCCAAGTTGATGGAGATACGCAGTATTTT	CASSQVDGDTQYF
NA	TRBD2	TRBV24-1	TRBJ2-3	TGTGCCACCAGTGAATACCCTAGCGGGGGGGCAGATACGCAGTATTTT	CATSEYPSGGADTQYF
NA	NA	TRBV30	TRBJ1-5	TGTGCCTGGAGCCTGAAGGTGGACAGACCGAAAGGAGATAGCAATCAGCCCCAGCATTTT	CAWSLKVDRPKGDSNQPQHF
NA	NA	TRBV5-8	TRBJ1-4	TGTGCCAGCAGCCGGTCTGGCGGGGCAACTAATGAAAAACTGTTTTTT	CASSRSGGATNEKLFF
NA	TRBD1	TRBV5-6	TRBJ2-5	TGTGCCAGCAGCTTGCCTCCTATTCGGGCAGGGGGCACAGAGACCCAGTACTTC	CASSLPPIRAGGTETQYF
NA	NA	TRBV30	TRBJ1-3	TGTGCCTTCGACAGATACCCAGGAAACACCATATATTTT	CAFDRYPGNTIYF
NA	NA	TRBV18	TRBJ2-2	TGTGCCAGCTCACCACCCGGGGAGCTGTTTTTT	CASSPPGELFF
NA	NA	TRBV29-1	TRBJ1-1	TGCAGCGTTTCGACGGTGAACACTGAAGCTTTCTTT	CSVSTVNTEAFF
NA	NA	TRBV30	TRBJ1-2	TGTGCCTGGAGGGATGCAGGAGACTATGGCTACACCTTC	CAWRDAGDYGYTF
NA	TRBD1	TRBV5-4	TRBJ1-6	TGTGCCAGCAGCTTGGTGGGACAGATGAATTCACCCCTCCACTTT	CASSLVGQMNSPLHF
once	NA	TRBV29-1	TRBJ1-5	TGCAGCGTTGCGTGGGCCAAGGGGCAGCCCCAGCATTTT	CSVAWAKGQPQHF
NA	TRBD1	TRBV6-1	TRBJ1-2	TGTGCCAGCAGTGAACCAGGGGGTCCTAACTATGGCTACACCTTC	CASSEPGGPNYGYTF
NA	NA	TRBV2	TRBJ2-4	TGTGCCAGCAGTGACCTCGGCCTGGGGCTAGCCAAAAACATTCAGTACTTC	CASSDLGLGLAKNIQYF
NA	NA	TRBV10-1	TRBJ2-1	TGCGCCAGCAGTCTAGACAGAGATGAGCAGTTCTTC	CASSLDRDEQFF
NA	NA	TRBV6-5	TRBJ1-4	TGTGCCAGCAGTACACAGGGAAATAATGCGGAAAAACTGTTTTTT	CASSTQGNNAEKLFF
few	NA	TRBV4-2	TRBJ1-5	TGTGCCAGCAGCCAAGATGCGGGACCCCAAGCAATCAGCCCCCAGCATTTT	CASSQDAGPQAISPQHF
few	NA	TRBV19	TRBJ2-7	TGTGCCAGTAGTACGCCTCGACAGAGCTCCTACGAGCAGTACTTC	CASSTPRQSSYEQYF
NA	TRBD1	TRBV4-2	TRBJ1-2	TGTGCCAGCAGCAAAGGACAGGGCCCGGATGGCTACACCTTC	CASSKGQGPDGYTF
NA	NA	TRBV4-1	TRBJ1-3	TGCGCCAGCAGCCAAGCACAGTTTAGTGGAAACACCATATATTTT	CASSQAQFSGNTIYF
NA	NA	TRBV19	TRBJ1-2	TGTGCCAGTAGTATACAAGGGGGGAATGGCTACACCTTC	CASSIQGGNGYTF
NA	TRBD1	TRBV7-2	TRBJ1-1	TGTGCCAGCAGCTTACTACAGGGGGGAGCTTTCTTT	CASSLLQGGAFF
NA	NA	TRBV14	TRBJ2-4	TGTGCCAGCAGCCAAGACATAGCCAAAAACATTCAGTACTTC	CASSQDIAKNIQYF
NA	NA	TRBV25-1	TRBJ2-5	TGTGCCAGCAGTGATGGAGGAGGGTATGTTTTGGAGACCCAGTACTTC	CASSDGGGYVLETQYF
NA	TRBD1	TRBV7-9	TRBJ2-2	TGTGCCAGCAGCTTGACAGGGGACACCGGGGAGCTGTTTTTT	CASSLTGDTGELFF
once	NA	TRBV29-1	TRBJ1-2	TGCAGCGTTGATGTGACGGGCTCCTATGGCTACACCTTC	CSVDVTGSYGYTF
NA	NA	TRBV9	TRBJ1-6	TGTGCCAGCAGCGTAGTAGGGAATAATTCACCCCTCCACTTT	CASSVVGNNSPLHF
NA	NA	TRBV5-1	TRBJ2-3	TGCGCCAGCAGCTTCGGTAGCGGCACAGATACGCAGTATTTT	CASSFGSGTDTQYF
NA	NA	TRBV27	TRBJ1-5	TGTGCCAGCAGTTTATTTGTCGGAAGCAATCAGCCCCAGCATTTT	CASSLFVGSNQPQHF
NA	NA	TRBV5-1	TRBJ1-6	TGCGCCAGCAGCTTGGAGGCGGACTATTCACCCCTCCACTTT	CASSLEADYSPLHF
NA	NA	TRBV5-3	TRBJ1-3	TGTGCCAGAAATCGCGACCGGCGAAACACCATATATTTT	CARNRDRRNTIYF
NA	NA	TRBV7-3	TRBJ1-1	TGTGCCAGCAGCCTGCACTTGAACACTGAAGCTTTCTTT	CASSLHLNTEAFF
NA	TRBD1	TRBV5-1	TRBJ1-2	TGCGCCAGCAGCTTGGACAGGGGGCTTTATGGCTACACCTTC	CASSLDRGLYGYTF
once	NA	TRBV18	TRBJ2-7	TGTGCCAGCTCACCACAGGGGAATCCCTACGAGCAGTACTTC	CASSPQGNPYEQYF
NA	NA	TRBV30	TRBJ2-6	TGTGCCTGGACCCTCAGGGCAGCTGGGGCCAACGTCCTGACTTTC	CAWTLRAAGANVLTF
NA	NA	TRBV15	TRBJ2-1	TGTGCCACCAGCAGAGAGATTGGTTTAATCAGGGAGCAGTTCTTC	CATSREIGLIREQFF